The entry below gives a single T cell receptor (beta chain) sequence along with its context. This clonotype was detected only a few times. Its antigen has not been determined. No much larger clone is present one base from it, and per-base qualities are unavailable. This sample was included in a study of T cells in Graves' hyperthyroidism and ophthalmopathy (dated by TCRdb to about 2019). The study in broad terms: TCR V-J signatures able to tell the groups apart were searched for in a discovery cohort of 100 patients, of whom 40 to 45 had Graves' ophthalmopathy and around 56 had stable Graves' hyperthyroidism. In several Graves' hyperthyroidism patients, the study also compared T-cell repertoires from thyroid tissue with T-cell repertoires from blood. The 90 to 100 discovery patients were randomly split 7:3 into training and test sets. According to the paper, TCR Vbeta CDR3 sequencing was carried out on over 130 peripheral blood samples, which came from some 41 ophthalmopathy, about 75 hyperthyroidism and about 17 progressor patients. Once sampling was done, hyperthyroidism patients were given methimazole at a starting dose of 30 mg daily, whereas ophthalmopathy patients were given high-dose intravenous methylprednisolone. Prospective prediction of ophthalmopathy was tested in an independent validation cohort of 18 to 20 hyperthyroidism patients and some 17 patients who later progressed to ophthalmopathy.

The TCR beta CDR3 regions were amplified from the RNA transcripts. A first-round RT-PCR of the TCR CDR3 used the HTBI primer set with the Qiagen OneStep RT-PCR kit. The libraries were constructed in a second round of multiplex PCR and then size-selected and purified. Libraries were sequenced paired-end with 100 bp reads on an Illumina HiSeq2000. As for the original processing: Raw data were processed with SOAPnuke, discarding reads with adapters, uncalled bases, mean Phred below 15, or no exact constant-primer or identifier match. COPE v1.2.5 was used to merge the high-quality paired reads, and each unique nucleotide sequence was defined as a clonotype. Clonotypes were aligned to IMGT TRBV, TRBD and TRBJ reference segments using MiTCR v1.1. The analysis was restricted to V-J combinations with a frequency above 0.0001, which together covered roughly 99% of the repertoires. A TCS score was defined as the ratio between F50 (clonal expansion) and ExV (chaos), using BLOSUM62-based TCRdist between CDR3 peptides within each V-J. Welch's t-statistics and random forest reduced 500 to 550 V-J features to 10 to 15, which were used in a naive Bayes classifier (R e1071). Thyroid-blood repertoire similarity was quantified with the Morisita-Horn index. TCRdb applied fastp at Q25 and MiXCR to the public reads, then kept only in-frame beta chains. When rows share a CDR3 protein, they turn into one entry using the most common DNA and genes. The authors' filters were not applied to this entry. Here the sample has about 660,000 distinct CDR3 sequences; nearly 45% occur a single time. The leading ten clones occupy less than 8.5% of the sample.

Including cysteine and phenylalanine, the CDR3 has 15 amino acids. The retained sequence is limited to the CDR3, 45 bases, with the frame set at the first base. Looking up the germline V gene yields CDR1 SGHRS and CDR2 YFSETQ. V lost 3 bases and J lost 8 bases; the stretch between them is 17 bases long. Patients with uncontrolled infections, other autoimmune diseases, pregnancy or lactation were excluded. Diagnoses were established on the basis of clinical symptoms, serum thyroxine and TRAb, thyroid ultrasound, and orbital computed tomography. Trizol reagent was used to extract total RNA, and RNA quality was then checked on an Agilent 2100 Bioanalyzer. What the study reported, not specific to this receptor: In validation, the model predicted progression to ophthalmopathy a median of roughly six months before onset, with approximately 71% sensitivity and 72.22% specificity. Most expanded thyroid clonotypes (frequency above 0.001) were also found in blood, which suggests that blood repertoires may mirror thyroid immune responses. Sample size was not statistically predetermined, and investigators were not blinded to group allocation. A model built on a 13 V-J signature distinguished ophthalmopathy from stable hyperthyroidism, reaching around 90% sensitivity and around 81% specificity in cross-validation and 80%/75% in testing.

The specimen was peripheral blood or thyroid tissue (not recorded which). Recombination connected TRBV5-1 to TRBJ2-2, with the D gene possibly TRBD1 or TRBD2, each one fitting 6 bases. This clonotype was obtained from an adult man with Graves' disease, either hyperthyroidism or ophthalmopathy (not recorded which). The DNA sequence is as follows: TGCGCCAGCAGCTGGAGGGACACCCAGGCTGGGGAGCTGTTTTTT. Its product reads: CASSWRDTQAGELFF. Full variable domain (CDR3 extended with the reference TRBV5-1 and TRBJ2-2 proteins): KAGVTQTPRYLIKTRGQQVTLSCSPISGHRSVSWYQQTPGQGLQFLFEYFSETQRNKGNFPGRFSGRQFSNSRSEMNVSTLELGDSALYLCASSWRDTQAGELFFGEGSRLTVL.